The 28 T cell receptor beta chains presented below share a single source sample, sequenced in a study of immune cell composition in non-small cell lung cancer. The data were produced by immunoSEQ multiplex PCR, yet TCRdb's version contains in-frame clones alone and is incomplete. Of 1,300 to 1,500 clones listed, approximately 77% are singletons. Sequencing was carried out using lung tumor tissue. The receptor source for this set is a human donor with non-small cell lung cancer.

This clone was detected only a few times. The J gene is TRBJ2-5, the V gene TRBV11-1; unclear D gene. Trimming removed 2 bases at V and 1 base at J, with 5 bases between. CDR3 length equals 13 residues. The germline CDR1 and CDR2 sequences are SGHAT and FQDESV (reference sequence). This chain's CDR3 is CASSLSGQETQYF. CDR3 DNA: TGTGCCAGCAGCTTATCGGGCCAAGAGACCCAGTACTTC.

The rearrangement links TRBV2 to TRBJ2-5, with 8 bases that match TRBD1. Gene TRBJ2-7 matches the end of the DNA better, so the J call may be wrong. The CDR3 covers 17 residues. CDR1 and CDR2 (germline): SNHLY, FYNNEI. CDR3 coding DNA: TGTGCCAGCAGAGGCATCGACAGGGGCGAATTAGACTACGAGCAGTACTTC. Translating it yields CASRGIDRGELDYEQYF.

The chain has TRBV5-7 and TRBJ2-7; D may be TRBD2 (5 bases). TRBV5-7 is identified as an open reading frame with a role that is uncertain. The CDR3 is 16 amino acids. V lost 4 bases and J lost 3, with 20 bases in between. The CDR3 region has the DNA TGTGCCAGCAGCGCCCTCGGGGTGAGGCACCACTACGAGCAGTACTTC. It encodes CASSALGVRHHYEQYF.

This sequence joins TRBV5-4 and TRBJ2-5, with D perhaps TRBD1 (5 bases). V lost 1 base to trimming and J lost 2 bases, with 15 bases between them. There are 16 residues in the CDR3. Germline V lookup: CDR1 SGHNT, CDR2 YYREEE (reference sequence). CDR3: CASSLLTGGGQETQYF. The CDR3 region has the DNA TGTGCCAGCAGCTTGTTAACAGGCGGTGGGCAAGAGACCCAGTACTTC.

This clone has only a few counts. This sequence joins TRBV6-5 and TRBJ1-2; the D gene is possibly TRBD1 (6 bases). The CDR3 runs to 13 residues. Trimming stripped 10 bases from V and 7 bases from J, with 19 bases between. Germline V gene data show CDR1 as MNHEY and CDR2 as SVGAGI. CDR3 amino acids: CATLERGASGYTF. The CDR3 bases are TGTGCCACGCTCGAACGGGGGGCAAGTGGCTACACCTTC.

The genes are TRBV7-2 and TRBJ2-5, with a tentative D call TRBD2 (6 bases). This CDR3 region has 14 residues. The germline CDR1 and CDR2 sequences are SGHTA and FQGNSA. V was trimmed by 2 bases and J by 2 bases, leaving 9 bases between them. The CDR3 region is CASSLMRGQETQYF. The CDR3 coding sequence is TGTGCCAGCAGCTTAATGCGGGGACAAGAGACCCAGTACTTC.

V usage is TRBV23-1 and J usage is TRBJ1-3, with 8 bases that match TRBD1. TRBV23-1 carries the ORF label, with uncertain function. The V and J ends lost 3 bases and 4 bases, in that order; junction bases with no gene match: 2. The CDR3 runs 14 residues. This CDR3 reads CASSHRGPGNTIYF. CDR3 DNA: TGCGCCAGCAGTCACAGGGGGCCAGGAAACACCATATATTTT.

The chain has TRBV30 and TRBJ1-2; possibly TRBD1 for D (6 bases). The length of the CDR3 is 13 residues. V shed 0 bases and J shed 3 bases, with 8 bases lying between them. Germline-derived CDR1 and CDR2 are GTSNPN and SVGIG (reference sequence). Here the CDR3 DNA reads TGTGCCTGGAGTGTACAGGGTTACTATGGCTACACCTTC. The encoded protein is CAWSVQGYYGYTF.

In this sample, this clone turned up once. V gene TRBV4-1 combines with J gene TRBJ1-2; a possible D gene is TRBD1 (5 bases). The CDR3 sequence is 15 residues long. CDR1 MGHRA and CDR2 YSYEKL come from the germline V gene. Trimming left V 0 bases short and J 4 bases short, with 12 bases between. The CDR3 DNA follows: TGCGCCAGCAGCCAAGATGGGGCAGGAAGCTATGGCTACACCTTC. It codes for CASSQDGAGSYGYTF.

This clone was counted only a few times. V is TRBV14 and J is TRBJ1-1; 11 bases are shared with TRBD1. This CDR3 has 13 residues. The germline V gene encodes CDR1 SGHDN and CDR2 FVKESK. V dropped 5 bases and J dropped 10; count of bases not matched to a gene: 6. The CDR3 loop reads CASSFTGTGGAFF. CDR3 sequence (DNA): TGTGCCAGCAGCTTTACCGGGACAGGGGGAGCTTTCTTT.

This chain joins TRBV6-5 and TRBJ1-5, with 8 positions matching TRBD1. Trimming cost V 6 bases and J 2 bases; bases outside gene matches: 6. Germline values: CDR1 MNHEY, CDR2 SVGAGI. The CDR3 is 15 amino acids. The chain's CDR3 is CASSPDRVGNQPQHF. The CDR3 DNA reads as TGTGCCAGCAGCCCGGACAGGGTCGGCAATCAGCCCCAGCATTTT.

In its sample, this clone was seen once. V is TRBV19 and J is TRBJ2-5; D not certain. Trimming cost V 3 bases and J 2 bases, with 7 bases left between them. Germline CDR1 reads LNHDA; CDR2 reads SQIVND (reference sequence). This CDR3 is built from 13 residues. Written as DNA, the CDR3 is TGTGCCAGTAGTATCAACTTTCAAGAGACCCAGTACTTC. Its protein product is CASSINFQETQYF.

The CDR3 region is CASSQAGTNEKLFF. The CDR3 coding sequence is TGCGCCAGCAGCCAAGCAGGAACTAATGAAAAACTGTTTTTT. The chain carries TRBV4-1 and TRBJ1-4; D is ambiguous. Germline CDR1 and CDR2: MGHRA and YSYEKL. Trimming removed 1 base at V and 1 base at J, with 4 bases between. The CDR3 totals 14 residues.

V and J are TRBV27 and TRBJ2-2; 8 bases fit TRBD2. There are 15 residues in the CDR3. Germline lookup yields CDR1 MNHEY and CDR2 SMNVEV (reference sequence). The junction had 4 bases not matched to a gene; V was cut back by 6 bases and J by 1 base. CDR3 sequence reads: CASSILAGNTGELFF. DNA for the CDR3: TGTGCCAGCAGCATTCTAGCGGGGAACACCGGGGAGCTGTTTTTT.

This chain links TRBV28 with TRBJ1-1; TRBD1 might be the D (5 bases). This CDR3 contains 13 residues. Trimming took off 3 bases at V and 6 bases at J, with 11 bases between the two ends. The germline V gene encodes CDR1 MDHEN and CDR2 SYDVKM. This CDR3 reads CASSLQGLAEAFF. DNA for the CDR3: TGTGCCAGCAGTTTGCAGGGATTGGCTGAAGCTTTCTTT.

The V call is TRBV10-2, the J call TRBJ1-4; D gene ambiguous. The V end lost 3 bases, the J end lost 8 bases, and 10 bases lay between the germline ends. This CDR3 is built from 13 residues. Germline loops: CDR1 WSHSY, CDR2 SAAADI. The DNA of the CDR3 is TGCGCCAGCAGTGAACGAAGGCGGGAAAAACTGTTTTTT. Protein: CASSERRREKLFF.

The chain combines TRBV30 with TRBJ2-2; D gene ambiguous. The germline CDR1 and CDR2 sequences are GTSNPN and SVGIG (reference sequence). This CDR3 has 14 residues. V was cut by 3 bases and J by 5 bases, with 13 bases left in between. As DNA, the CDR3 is TGTGCCTGGAGCCGCATGAGCTTAACCGGGGAGCTGTTTTTT. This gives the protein CAWSRMSLTGELFF.

CDR3 coding DNA: TGTGCCATCAGTGAGTCGGGGACAGGGGGCCAGTACACTGAAGCTTTCTTT. Its translation: CAISESGTGGQYTEAFF. The chain links TRBV10-3 to TRBJ1-1; 12 bases fit TRBD1. The trim removed 0 bases at V and 3 bases at J, leaving 5 bases unmatched. This CDR3 comprises 17 residues. In germline, CDR1 is ENHRY, CDR2 SYGVKD.

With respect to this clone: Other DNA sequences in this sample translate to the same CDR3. The CDR3, as DNA: TGTGCCAGCAGCTTGGGGGGCGACAATGAGCAGTTCTTC. As protein: CASSLGGDNEQFF. The chain couples TRBV5-4 to TRBJ2-1; D is possibly TRBD1 (5 bases). In germline, CDR1 is SGHNT, CDR2 YYREEE (reference sequence). The germline V and J ends were trimmed by 0 bases and 5 bases, with 6 bases remaining between them. The CDR3 consists of 13 residues.

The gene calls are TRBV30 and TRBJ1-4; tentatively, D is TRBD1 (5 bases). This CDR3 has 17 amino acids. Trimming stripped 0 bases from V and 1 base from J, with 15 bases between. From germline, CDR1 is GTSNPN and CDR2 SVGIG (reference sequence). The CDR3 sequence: CAWSVGLRELTNEKLFF. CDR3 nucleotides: TGTGCCTGGAGTGTAGGTCTCAGGGAATTAACTAATGAAAAACTGTTTTTT.

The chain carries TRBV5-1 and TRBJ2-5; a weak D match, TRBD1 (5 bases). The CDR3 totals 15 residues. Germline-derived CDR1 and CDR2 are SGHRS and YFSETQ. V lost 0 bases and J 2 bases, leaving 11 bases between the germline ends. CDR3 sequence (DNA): TGCGCCAGCAGCTTGGAGCCCGACAGACAAGAGACCCAGTACTTC. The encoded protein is CASSLEPDRQETQYF.

The CDR3 DNA sequence: TGTGCCAGTAGTATCGGGGGAGGGAGTAGGCAGCCCCAGCATTTT. This encodes CASSIGGGSRQPQHF. The chain carries TRBV19 and TRBJ1-5; D possibly corresponds to TRBD1 (5 bases). The CDR3 is 15 residues long. Between the trimmed V and J ends, which lost 3 bases and 7 bases, there was a span of 16 bases. From germline, CDR1 is LNHDA and CDR2 SQIVND (reference sequence).

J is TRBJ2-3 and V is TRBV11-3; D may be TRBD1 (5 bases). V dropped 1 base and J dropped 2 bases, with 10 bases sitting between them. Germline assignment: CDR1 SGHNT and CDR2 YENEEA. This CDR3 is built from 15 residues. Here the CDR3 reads CASSLGQLDTDTQYF. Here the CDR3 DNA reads TGTGCCAGCAGCTTAGGACAGTTGGACACAGATACGCAGTATTTT.

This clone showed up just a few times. CDR3 nucleotide sequence: TGTGCCAGTAATCGTGGACAGGGGAATGAAAAACTGTTTTTT. It yields the protein CASNRGQGNEKLFF. The gene calls are TRBV19 and TRBJ1-4; 9 bases are shared with TRBD1. The CDR3 is made up of 14 amino acids. V shed 7 bases, J shed 5 bases, and the junction held 5 bases outside the gene matches. The germline V gene encodes CDR1 LNHDA and CDR2 SQIVND (reference sequence).

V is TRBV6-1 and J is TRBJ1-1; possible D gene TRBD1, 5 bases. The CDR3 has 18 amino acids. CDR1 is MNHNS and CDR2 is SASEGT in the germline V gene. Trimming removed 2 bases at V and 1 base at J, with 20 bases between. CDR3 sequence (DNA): TGTGCCAGCAGTGAACAGGGTCAGATCATTTCGGGGAACACTGAAGCTTTCTTT. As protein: CASSEQGQIISGNTEAFF.

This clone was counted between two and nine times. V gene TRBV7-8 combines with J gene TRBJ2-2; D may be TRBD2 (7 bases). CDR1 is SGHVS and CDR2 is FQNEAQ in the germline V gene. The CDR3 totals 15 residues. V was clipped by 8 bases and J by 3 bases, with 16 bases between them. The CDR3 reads CASLYGGQDTGELFF. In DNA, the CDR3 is TGTGCCAGCCTGTACGGGGGGCAGGACACCGGGGAGCTGTTTTTT. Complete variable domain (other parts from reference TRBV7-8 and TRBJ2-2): GAGVSQSPRYKVAKRGQDVALRCDPISGHVSLFWYQQALGQGPEFLTYFQNEAQLDKSGLPSDRFFAERPEGSVSTLKIQRTQQEDSAVYLCASLYGGQDTGELFFGEGSRLTVL.

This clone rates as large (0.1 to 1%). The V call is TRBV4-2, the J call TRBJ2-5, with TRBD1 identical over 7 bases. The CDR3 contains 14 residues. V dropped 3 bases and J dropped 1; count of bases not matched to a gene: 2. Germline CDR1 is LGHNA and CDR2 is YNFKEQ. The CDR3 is CASSQRDSQETQYF. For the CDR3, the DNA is TGTGCCAGCAGCCAGAGGGACAGCCAAGAGACCCAGTACTTC.

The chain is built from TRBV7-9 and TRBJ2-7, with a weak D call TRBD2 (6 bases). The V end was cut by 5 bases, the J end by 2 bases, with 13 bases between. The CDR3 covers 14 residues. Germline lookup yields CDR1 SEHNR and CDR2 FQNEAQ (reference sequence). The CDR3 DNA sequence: TGTGCCAGCAGCCACCGGGACTTCACCTACGAGCAGTACTTC. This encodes CASSHRDFTYEQYF.